The rows below give T cell receptor beta chains drawn from one sample of a study of T cells in Graves' hyperthyroidism and ophthalmopathy. TCRdb analysed the multiplex PCR reads with MiXCR anew, one entry per CDR3 protein. The profile shows approximately 520,000 distinct CDR3 sequences, roughly 20% of them singletons. The sequencing input was blood. These receptors were obtained from a man aged 18 to 30 with Graves' hyperthyroidism. CDR3s include the opening cysteine and the closing phenylalanine or tryptophan. Fields, in order: CDR3 protein, CDR3 DNA, D gene, V gene, J gene, clone size. D genes are given only for firm matches. Where a row states a size, it is once, few, many or the class of an expanded clone; other rows omit it.

CDR3aa: CASRRPGALNYGYTF; CDR3nt: TGTGCCAGCAGGCGTCCGGGGGCTTTAAACTATGGCTACACCTTC; d_gene: -; v_gene: TRBV11-2; j_gene: TRBJ1-2; abundance: many
CDR3aa: CASSLRQIYNSPLHF; CDR3nt: TGTGCCAGCAGTTTGAGACAGATCTATAATTCACCCCTCCACTTT; d_gene: -; v_gene: TRBV12-3/TRBV12-4; j_gene: TRBJ1-6; abundance: many
CDR3aa: CASSQERPQGIHQPQHF; CDR3nt: TGCGCCAGCAGCCAAGAGCGACCGCAAGGGATCCATCAGCCCCAGCATTTT; d_gene: -; v_gene: TRBV4-1; j_gene: TRBJ1-5; abundance: few
CDR3aa: CASSSLAGVGEQYF; CDR3nt: TGTGCCAGCAGCTCCCTAGCGGGAGTCGGCGAGCAGTACTTC; d_gene: TRBD2; v_gene: TRBV7-2; j_gene: TRBJ2-7; abundance: -
CDR3aa: CASSEGKNTEAFF; CDR3nt: TGTGCCAGCAGTGAGGGAAAGAACACTGAAGCTTTCTTT; d_gene: -; v_gene: TRBV2; j_gene: TRBJ1-1; abundance: many
CDR3aa: CASSPGPATEAFF; CDR3nt: TGTGCCAGCAGCCCGGGACCGGCCACTGAAGCTTTCTTT; d_gene: -; v_gene: TRBV6-2/TRBV6-3; j_gene: TRBJ1-1; abundance: many
CDR3aa: CSAPRWQRRLGYEQYF; CDR3nt: TGCAGTGCGCCCCGCTGGCAGCGGCGATTAGGGTACGAGCAGTACTTC; d_gene: -; v_gene: TRBV20-1; j_gene: TRBJ2-7; abundance: -
CDR3aa: CASSLERLNTEAFF; CDR3nt: TGTGCCAGCAGCTTAGAACGGTTGAACACTGAAGCTTTCTTT; d_gene: -; v_gene: TRBV11-2; j_gene: TRBJ1-1; abundance: many
CDR3aa: CAWSLGRAYEQYF; CDR3nt: TGTGCCTGGAGTCTAGGACGGGCCTACGAGCAGTACTTC; d_gene: -; v_gene: TRBV30; j_gene: TRBJ2-7; abundance: many
CDR3aa: CSATGGRASSYEQYF; CDR3nt: TGCAGTGCTACGGGCGGGAGGGCCTCCTCCTACGAGCAGTACTTC; d_gene: TRBD2; v_gene: TRBV20-1; j_gene: TRBJ2-7; abundance: -
CDR3aa: CASSRTGEYQPQHF; CDR3nt: TGCGCCAGCAGTCGTACAGGGGAATATCAGCCCCAGCATTTT; d_gene: TRBD1; v_gene: TRBV4-1; j_gene: TRBJ1-5; abundance: many
CDR3aa: CASSDPWSGKETQYF; CDR3nt: TGTGCCAGCAGTGACCCTTGGTCGGGGAAAGAGACCCAGTACTTC; d_gene: -; v_gene: TRBV6-1; j_gene: TRBJ2-5; abundance: many
CDR3aa: CSLGQEAFF; CDR3nt: TGCAGCCTCGGGCAGGAAGCTTTCTTT; d_gene: -; v_gene: TRBV29-1; j_gene: TRBJ1-1; abundance: many